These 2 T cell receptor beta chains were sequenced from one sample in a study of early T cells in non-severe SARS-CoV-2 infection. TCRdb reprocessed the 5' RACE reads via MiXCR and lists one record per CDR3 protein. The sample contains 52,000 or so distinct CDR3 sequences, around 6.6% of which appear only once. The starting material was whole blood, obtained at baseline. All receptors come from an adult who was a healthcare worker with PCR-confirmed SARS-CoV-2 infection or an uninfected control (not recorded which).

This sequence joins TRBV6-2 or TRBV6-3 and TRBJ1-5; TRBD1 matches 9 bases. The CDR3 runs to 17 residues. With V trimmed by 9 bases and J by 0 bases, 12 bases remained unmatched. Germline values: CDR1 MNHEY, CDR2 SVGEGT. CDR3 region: CASRPGQGVYSNQPQHF. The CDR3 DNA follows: TGTGCCAGTAGACCGGGACAGGGTGTTTATAGCAATCAGCCCCAGCATTTT.

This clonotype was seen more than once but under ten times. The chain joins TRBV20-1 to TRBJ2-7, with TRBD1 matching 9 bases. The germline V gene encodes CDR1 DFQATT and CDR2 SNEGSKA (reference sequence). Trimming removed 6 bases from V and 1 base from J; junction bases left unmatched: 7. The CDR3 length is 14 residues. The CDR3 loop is CSASGQGRSYEQYF. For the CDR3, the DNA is TGCAGTGCCTCAGGACAGGGGCGATCCTACGAGCAGTACTTC.